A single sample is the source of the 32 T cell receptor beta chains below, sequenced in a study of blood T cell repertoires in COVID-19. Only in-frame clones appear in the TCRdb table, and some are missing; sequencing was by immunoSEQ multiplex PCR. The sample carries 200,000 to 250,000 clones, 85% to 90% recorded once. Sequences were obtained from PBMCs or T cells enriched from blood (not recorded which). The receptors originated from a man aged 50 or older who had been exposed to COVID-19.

CDR3 bases: TGTGCCAGCATGACTGTTGGTCCGGCGGCTTATGGCTACACCTTC. Encoded protein: CASMTVGPAAYGYTF. The chain employs TRBV7-9 and TRBJ1-2; D uncertain. Germline assignment: CDR1 SEHNR and CDR2 FQNEAQ (reference sequence). There are 15 residues in the CDR3. Deletions cut 7 bases from V and 5 bases from J, with 20 bases between.

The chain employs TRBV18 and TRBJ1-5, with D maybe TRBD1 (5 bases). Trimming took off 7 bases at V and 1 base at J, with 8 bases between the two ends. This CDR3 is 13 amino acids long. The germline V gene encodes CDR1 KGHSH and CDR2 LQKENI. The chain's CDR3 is CASLRDSNQPQHF. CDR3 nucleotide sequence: TGTGCCAGCTTGCGGGACAGCAATCAGCCCCAGCATTTT.

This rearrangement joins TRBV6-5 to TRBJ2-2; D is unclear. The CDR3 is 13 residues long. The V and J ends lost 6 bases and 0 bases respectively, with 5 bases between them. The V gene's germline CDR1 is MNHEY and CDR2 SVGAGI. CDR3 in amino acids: CASSNSNTGELFF. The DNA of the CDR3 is TGTGCCAGCAGCAACTCGAACACCGGGGAGCTGTTTTTT.

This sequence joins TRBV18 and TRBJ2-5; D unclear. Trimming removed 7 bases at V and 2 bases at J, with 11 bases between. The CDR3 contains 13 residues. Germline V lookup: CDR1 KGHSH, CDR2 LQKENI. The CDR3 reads CASCLERQETQYF. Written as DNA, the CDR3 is TGTGCCAGCTGCCTCGAGCGACAAGAGACCCAGTACTTC.

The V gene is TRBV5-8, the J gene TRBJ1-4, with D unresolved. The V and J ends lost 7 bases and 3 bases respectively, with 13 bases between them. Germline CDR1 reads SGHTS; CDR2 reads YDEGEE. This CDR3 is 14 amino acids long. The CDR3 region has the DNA TGTGCCAGCGGCCAAGACATGGCTAATGAAAAACTGTTTTTT. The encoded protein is CASGQDMANEKLFF.

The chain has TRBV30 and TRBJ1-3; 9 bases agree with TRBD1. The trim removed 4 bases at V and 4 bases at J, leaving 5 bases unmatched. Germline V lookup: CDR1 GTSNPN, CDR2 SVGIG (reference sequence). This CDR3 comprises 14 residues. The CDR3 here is CAWTRTGEGNTIYF. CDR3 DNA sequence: TGTGCCTGGACTCGGACAGGGGAAGGAAACACCATATATTTT.

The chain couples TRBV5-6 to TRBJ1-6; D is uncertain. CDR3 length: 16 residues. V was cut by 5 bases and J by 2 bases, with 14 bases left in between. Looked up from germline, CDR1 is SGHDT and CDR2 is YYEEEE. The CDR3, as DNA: TGTGCCAGCAGGCTGAGAGGAGACCCCTATAATTCACCCCTCCACTTT. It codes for CASRLRGDPYNSPLHF.

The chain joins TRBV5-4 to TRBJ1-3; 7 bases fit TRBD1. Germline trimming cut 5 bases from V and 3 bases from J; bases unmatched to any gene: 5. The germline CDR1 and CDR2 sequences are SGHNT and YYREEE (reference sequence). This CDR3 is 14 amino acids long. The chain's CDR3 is CASSPQGDGNTIYF. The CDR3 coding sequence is TGTGCCAGCAGTCCGCAGGGGGATGGAAACACCATATATTTT. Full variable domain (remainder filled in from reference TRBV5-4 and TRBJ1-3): ETGVTQSPTHLIKTRGQQVTLRCSSQSGHNTVSWYQQALGQGPQFIFQYYREEENGRGNFPPRFSGLQFPNYSSELNVNALELDDSALYLCASSPQGDGNTIYFGEGSWLTVV.

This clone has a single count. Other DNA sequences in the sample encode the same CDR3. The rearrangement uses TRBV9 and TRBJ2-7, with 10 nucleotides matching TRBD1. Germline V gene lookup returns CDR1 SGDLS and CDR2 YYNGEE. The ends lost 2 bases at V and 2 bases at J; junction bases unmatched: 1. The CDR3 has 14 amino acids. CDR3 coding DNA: TGTGCCAGCAGCGTTGGACAGGGGGCCTACGAGCAGTACTTC. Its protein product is CASSVGQGAYEQYF.

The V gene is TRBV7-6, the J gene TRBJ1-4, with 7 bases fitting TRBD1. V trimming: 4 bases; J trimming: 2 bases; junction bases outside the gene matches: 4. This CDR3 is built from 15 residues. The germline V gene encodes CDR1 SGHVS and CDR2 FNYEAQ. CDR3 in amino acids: CASSSTGETNEKLFF. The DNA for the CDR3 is TGTGCCAGCAGCTCTACAGGGGAGACTAATGAAAAACTGTTTTTT.

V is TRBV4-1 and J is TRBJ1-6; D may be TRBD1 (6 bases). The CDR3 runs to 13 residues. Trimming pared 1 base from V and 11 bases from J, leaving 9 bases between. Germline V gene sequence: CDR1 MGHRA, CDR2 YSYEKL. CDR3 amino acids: CASSQGDIPPLHF. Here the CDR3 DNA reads TGCGCCAGCAGCCAAGGGGACATACCACCCCTCCACTTT.

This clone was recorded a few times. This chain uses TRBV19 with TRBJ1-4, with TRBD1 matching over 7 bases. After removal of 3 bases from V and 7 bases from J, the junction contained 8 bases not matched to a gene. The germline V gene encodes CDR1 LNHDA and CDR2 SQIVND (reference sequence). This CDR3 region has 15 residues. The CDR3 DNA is TGTGCCAGTAGTATCATTGGGACAGCCATTGAAAAACTGTTTTTT. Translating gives CASSIIGTAIEKLFF.

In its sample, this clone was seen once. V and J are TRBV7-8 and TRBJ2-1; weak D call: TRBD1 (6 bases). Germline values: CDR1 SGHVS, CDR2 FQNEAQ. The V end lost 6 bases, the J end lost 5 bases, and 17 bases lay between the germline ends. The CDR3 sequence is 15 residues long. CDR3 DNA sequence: TGTGCCAGCAGACACAGGGAAGGAGCCAACAATGAGCAGTTCTTC. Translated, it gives CASRHREGANNEQFF.

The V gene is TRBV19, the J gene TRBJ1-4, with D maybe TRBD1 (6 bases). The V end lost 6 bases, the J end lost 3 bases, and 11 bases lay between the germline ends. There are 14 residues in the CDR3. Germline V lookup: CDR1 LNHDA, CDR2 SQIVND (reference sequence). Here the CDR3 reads CASRLTGSNEKLFF. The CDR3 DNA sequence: TGTGCCAGTAGGTTGACAGGATCTAATGAAAAACTGTTTTTT.

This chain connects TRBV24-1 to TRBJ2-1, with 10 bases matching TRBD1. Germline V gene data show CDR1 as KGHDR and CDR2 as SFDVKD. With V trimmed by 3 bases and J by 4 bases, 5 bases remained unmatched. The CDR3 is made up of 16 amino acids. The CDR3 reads CATSDAGTGEYNEQFF. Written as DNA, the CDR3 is TGTGCCACCAGTGATGCCGGGACAGGGGAGTACAATGAGCAGTTCTTC.

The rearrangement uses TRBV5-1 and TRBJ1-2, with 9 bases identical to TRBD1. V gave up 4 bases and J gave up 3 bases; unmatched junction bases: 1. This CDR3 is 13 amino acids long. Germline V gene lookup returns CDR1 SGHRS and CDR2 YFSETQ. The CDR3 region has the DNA TGCGCCAGCAGCCGGGACAGGGACTATGGCTACACCTTC. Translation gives CASSRDRDYGYTF.

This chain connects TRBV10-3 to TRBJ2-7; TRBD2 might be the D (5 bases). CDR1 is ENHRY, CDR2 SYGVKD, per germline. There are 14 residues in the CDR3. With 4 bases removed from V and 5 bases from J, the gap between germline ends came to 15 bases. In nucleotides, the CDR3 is TGTGCCATCAGTGCTAGAGGGTCGAGGAACGAGCAGTACTTC. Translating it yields CAISARGSRNEQYF.

The CDR3 here is CASSAGLAGVNYEQYV. CDR3 coding DNA: TGTGCCAGCAGCGCCGGACTAGCGGGCGTAAACTACGAGCAGTACGTC. The chain employs TRBV5-5 and TRBJ2-7; 11 bases agree with TRBD2. CDR3 length: 16 amino acids. Germline V CDR1 and CDR2: SGHKS, YYEKEE (reference sequence). V was clipped by 4 bases and J by 3 bases; unmatched bases: 9.

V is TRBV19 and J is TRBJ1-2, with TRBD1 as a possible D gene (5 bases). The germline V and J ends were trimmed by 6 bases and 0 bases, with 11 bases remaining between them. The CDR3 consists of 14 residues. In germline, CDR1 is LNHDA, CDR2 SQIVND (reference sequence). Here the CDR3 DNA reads TGTGCCAGTAGAAGAACAGGTGCTAACTATGGCTACACCTTC. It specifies CASRRTGANYGYTF.

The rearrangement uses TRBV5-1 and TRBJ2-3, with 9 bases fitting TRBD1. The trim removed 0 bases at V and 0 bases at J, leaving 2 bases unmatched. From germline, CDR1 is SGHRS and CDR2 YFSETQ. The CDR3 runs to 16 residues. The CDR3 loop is CASSLAGTGSTDTQYF. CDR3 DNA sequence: TGCGCCAGCAGCTTGGCCGGGACAGGGAGCACAGATACGCAGTATTTT.

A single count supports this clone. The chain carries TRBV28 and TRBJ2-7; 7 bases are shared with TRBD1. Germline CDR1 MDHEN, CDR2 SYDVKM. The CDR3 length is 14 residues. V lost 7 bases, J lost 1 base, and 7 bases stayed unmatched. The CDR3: CASTSDRSSYEQYF. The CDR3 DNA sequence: TGTGCCAGCACTTCGGACAGGTCGTCCTACGAGCAGTACTTC.

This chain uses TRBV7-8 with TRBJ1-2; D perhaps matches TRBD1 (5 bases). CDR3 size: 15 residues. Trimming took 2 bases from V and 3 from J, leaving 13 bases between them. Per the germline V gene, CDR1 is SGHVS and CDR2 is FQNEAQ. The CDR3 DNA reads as TGTGCCAGCAGCTTATACCGACAGAATTACTATGGCTACACCTTC. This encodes CASSLYRQNYYGYTF. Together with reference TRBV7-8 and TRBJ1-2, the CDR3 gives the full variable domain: GAGVSQSPRYKVAKRGQDVALRCDPISGHVSLFWYQQALGQGPEFLTYFQNEAQLDKSGLPSDRFFAERPEGSVSTLKIQRTQQEDSAVYLCASSLYRQNYYGYTFGSGTRLTVV.

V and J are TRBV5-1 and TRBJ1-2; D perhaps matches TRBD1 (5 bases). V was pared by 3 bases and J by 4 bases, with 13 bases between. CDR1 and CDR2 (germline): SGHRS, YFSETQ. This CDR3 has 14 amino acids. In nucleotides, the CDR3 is TGCGCCAGCAGCTCTGGACAATGGGGCTATGGCTACACCTTC. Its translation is CASSSGQWGYGYTF.

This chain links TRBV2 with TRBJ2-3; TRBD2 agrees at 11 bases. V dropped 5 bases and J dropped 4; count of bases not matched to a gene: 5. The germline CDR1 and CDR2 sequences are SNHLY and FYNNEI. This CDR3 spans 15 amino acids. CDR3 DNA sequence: TGTGCCAGCAGTCGCCTAGCGGGAGGAGCAGATACGCAGTATTTT. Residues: CASSRLAGGADTQYF.

CDR3 sequence (DNA): TGCGCCAGCAGCCATCAGGGGGCGGAAAACACCATATATTTT. It is translated as CASSHQGAENTIYF. V gene TRBV4-1 combines with J gene TRBJ1-3, with 8 bases lining up with TRBD1. The CDR3 length is 14 residues. V gave up 3 bases and J gave up 6 bases; unmatched junction bases: 4. Germline CDR1 reads MGHRA; CDR2 reads YSYEKL.

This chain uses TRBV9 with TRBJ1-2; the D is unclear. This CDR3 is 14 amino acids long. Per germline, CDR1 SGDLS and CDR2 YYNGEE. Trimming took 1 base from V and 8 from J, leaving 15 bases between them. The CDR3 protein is CASSVQPGTGGYTF. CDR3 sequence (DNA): TGTGCCAGCAGCGTACAGCCGGGAACTGGGGGCTACACCTTC.

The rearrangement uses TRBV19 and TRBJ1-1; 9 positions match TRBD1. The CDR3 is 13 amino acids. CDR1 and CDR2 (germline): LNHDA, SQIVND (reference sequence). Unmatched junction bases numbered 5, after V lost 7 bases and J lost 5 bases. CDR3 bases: TGTGCCAGTACGGGACAGGGTTTTACTGAAGCTTTCTTT. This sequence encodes CASTGQGFTEAFF.

Here the CDR3 DNA reads TGCGCCAGCAGCCGGGGACTAGCGGGAGTCTACGAGCAGTACGTC. Its translation is CASSRGLAGVYEQYV. This chain links TRBV5-1 with TRBJ2-7; 14 nucleotides align to TRBD2. The CDR3 runs 15 residues. CDR1 and CDR2 from the germline V gene are SGHRS and YFSETQ. V dropped 4 bases and J dropped 3; count of bases not matched to a gene: 3.

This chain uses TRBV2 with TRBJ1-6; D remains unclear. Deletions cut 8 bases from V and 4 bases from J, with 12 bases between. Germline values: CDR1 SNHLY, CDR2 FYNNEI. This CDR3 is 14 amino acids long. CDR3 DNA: TGTGCCAGCTCGATTGCGGGGTATAATTCACCCCTCCACTTT. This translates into CASSIAGYNSPLHF.

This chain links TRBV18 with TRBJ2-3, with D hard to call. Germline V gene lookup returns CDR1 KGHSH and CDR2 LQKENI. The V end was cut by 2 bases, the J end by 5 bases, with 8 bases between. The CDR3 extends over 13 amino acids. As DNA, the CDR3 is TGTGCCAGCTCACCAGTTGACTTAGATACGCAGTATTTT. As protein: CASSPVDLDTQYF.

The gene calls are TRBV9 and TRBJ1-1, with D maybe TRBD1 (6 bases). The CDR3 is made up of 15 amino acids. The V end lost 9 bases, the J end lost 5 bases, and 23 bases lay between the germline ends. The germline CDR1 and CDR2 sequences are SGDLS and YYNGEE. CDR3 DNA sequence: TGTGCCACCTCCAAAGGTGGGGGGGGCGAGACTGAAGCTTTCTTT. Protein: CATSKGGGGETEAFF.

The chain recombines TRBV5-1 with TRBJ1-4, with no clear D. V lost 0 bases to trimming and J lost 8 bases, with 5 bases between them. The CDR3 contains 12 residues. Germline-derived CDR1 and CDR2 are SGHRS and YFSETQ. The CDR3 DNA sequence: TGCGCCAGCAGCTTGGGGAGCGAAAAACTGTTTTTT. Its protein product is CASSLGSEKLFF.